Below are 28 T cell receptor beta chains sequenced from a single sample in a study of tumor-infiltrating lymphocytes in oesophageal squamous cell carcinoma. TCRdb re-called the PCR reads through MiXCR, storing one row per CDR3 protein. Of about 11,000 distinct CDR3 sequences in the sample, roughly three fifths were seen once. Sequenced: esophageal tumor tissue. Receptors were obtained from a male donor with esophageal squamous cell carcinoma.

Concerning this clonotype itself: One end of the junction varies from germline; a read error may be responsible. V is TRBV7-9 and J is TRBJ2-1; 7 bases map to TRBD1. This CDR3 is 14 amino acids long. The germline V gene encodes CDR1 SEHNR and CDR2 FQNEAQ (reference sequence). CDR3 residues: CASTSGGWNSPLHF. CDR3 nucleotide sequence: TGTGCCAGCACCTCAGGGGGTTGGAATTCACCCCTCCACTTC. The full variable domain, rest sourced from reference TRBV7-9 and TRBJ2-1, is DTGVSQNPRHKITKRGQNVTFRCDPISEHNRLYWYRQTLGQGPEFLTYFQNEAQLEKSRLLSDRFSAERPKGSFSTLEIQRTEQGDSAMYLCASTSGGWNSPLHFGPGTRLTVL.

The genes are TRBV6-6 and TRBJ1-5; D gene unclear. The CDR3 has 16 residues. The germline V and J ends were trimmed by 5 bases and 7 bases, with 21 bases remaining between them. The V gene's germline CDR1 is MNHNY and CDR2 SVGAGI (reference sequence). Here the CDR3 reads CASSPDRPVVGQPQHF. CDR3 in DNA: TGTGCCAGCAGTCCAGACCGACCCGTTGTAGGACAGCCCCAGCATTTT.

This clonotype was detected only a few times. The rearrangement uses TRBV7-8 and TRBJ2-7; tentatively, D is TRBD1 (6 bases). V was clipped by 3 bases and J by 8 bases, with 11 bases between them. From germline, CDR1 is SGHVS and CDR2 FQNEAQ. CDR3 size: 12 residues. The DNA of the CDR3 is TGTGCCAGCAGCTTGGACAGTCACAAGCAGTACTTC. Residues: CASSLDSHKQYF.

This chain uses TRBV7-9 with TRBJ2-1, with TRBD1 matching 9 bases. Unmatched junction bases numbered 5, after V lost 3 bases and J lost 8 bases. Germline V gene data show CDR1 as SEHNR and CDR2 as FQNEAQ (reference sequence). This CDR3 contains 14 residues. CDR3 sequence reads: CASSLGTGIHEQFF. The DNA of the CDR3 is TGTGCCAGCAGCTTGGGGACAGGGATCCATGAGCAGTTCTTC.

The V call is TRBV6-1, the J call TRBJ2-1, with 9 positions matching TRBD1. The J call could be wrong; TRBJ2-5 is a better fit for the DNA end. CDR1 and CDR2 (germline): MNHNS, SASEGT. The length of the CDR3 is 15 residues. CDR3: CASSSGQGGRETQYF. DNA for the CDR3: TGTGCCAGCAGTTCGGGACAGGGAGGGAGGGAGACCCAGTACTTC.

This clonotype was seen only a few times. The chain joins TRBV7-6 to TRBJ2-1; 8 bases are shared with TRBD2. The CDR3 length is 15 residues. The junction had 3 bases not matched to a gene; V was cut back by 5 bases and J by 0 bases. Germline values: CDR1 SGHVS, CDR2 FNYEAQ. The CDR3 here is CASSRSGASYNEQFF. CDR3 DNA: TGTGCCAGCAGCCGTAGCGGGGCCTCCTACAATGAGCAGTTCTTC.

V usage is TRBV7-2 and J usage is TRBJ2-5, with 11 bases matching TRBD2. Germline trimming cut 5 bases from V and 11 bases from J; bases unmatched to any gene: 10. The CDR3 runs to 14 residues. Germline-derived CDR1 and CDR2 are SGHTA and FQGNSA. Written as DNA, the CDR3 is TGTGCCAGCAGCCGAGGACTAGCGGGCAATGAGCAGTACTTC. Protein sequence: CASSRGLAGNEQYF.

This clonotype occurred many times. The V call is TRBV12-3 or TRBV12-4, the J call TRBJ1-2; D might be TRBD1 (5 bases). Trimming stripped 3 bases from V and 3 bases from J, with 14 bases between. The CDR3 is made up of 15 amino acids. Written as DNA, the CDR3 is TGTGCCAGCAGTTTGAAGGGACGGGGCGACTATGGCTACACCTTC. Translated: CASSLKGRGDYGYTF.

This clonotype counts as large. The CDR3 loop reads CASSLDRTGVDEQYF. The CDR3 DNA reads as TGTGCCAGCAGCTTAGATAGGACAGGGGTGGACGAGCAGTACTTC. The chain has TRBV7-8 and TRBJ2-7; 9 bases are a match to TRBD1. Germline trimming cut 1 base from V and 5 bases from J; bases unmatched to any gene: 6. The germline CDR1 and CDR2 sequences are SGHVS and FQNEAQ. CDR3 size: 15 residues.

CDR3 in DNA: TGTGCCAGCACCCTTAGGGGGTTCTGGAATGAGCAGTTCTTC. This translates into CASTLRGFWNEQFF. The chain is built from TRBV6-8 and TRBJ2-4; D possibly corresponds to TRBD1 (6 bases). The better agreement between TRBJ2-1 and the DNA end casts doubt on the J call. Looked up from germline, CDR1 is MNHGY and CDR2 is SAAAGT. The CDR3 sequence is 14 residues long.

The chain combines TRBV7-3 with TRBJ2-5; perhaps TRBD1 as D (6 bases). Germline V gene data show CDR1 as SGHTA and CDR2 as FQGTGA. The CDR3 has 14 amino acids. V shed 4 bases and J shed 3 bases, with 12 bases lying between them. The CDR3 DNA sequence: TGTGCCAGCAGCTCGTACAGGGTCGAAGAGACCCAGTACTTC. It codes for CASSSYRVEETQYF. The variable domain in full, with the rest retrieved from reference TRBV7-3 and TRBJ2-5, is GAGVSQTPSNKVTEKGKYVELRCDPISGHTALYWYRQSLGQGPEFLIYFQGTGAADDSGLPNDRFFAVRPEGSVSTLKIQRTERGDSAVYLCASSSYRVEETQYFGPGTRLLVL.

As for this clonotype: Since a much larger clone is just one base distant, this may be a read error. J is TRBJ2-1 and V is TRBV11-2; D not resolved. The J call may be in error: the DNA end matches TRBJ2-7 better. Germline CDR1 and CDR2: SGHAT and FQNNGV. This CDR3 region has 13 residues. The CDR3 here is CASSLQPYNEQYF. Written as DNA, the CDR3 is TGTGCCAGCAGCTTACAACCCTACAATGAGCAGTACTTC.

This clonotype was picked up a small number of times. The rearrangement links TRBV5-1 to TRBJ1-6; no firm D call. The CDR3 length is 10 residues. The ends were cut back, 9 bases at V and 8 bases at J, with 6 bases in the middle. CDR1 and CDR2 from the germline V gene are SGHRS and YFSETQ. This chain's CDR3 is CAMRYSPLHF. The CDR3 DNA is TGCGCCATGCGGTATTCACCCCTCCACTTT.

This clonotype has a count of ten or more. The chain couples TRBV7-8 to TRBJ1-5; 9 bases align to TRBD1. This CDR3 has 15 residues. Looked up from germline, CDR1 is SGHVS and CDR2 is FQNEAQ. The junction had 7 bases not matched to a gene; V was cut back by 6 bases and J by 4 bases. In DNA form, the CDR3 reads TGTGCCAGCAGACCCGACAGGGGGTCGAATCAGCCCCAGCATTTT. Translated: CASRPDRGSNQPQHF.

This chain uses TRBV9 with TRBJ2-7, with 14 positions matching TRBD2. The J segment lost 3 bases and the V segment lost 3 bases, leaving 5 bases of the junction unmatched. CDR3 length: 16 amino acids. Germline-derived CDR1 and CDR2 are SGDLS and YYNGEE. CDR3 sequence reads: CASSEGLAGGYYEQYF. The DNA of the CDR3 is TGTGCCAGCAGCGAAGGACTAGCGGGAGGATACTACGAGCAGTACTTC.

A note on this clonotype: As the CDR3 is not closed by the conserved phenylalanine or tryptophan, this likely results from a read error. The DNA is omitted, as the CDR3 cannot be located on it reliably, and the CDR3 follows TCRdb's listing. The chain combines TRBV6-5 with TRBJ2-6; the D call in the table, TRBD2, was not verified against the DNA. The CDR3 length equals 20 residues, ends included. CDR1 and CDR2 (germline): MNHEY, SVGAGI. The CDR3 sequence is CASSYSGLAGEGAETQYFGA.

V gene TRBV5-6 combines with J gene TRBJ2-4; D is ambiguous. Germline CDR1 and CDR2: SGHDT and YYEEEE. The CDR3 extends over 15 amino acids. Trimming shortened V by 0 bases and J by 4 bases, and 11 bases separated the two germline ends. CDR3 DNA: TGTGCCAGCAGCTTGGTTGGGGTAATAAAAAACATTCAGTACTTC. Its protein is CASSLVGVIKNIQYF.

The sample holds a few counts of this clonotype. CDR3 coding DNA: TGTGCCAGCAGGTGGATGCAGAGTGGCTACACCTTC. It codes for CASRWMQSGYTF. The chain couples TRBV7-2 to TRBJ1-2; the D is unclear. V was shortened by 6 bases and J by 7 bases, with 12 bases between the two germline ends. Germline lookup yields CDR1 SGHTA and CDR2 FQGNSA. This CDR3 is 12 amino acids long.

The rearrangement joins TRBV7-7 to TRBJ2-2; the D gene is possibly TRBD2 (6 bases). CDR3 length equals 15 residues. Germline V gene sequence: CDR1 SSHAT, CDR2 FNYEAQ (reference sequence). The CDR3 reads CAIGGSLGGSGELFF. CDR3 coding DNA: TGTGCTATAGGAGGGTCCCTTGGAGGTTCCGGGGAGCTGTTTTTT.

Written as DNA, the CDR3 is TGCGCCAGCAGCTTGATGGCAGATGAAGCTTTCTTT. Amino acid sequence: CASSLMADEAFF. The rearrangement joins TRBV5-1 to TRBJ1-1; no clear D. The CDR3 spans 12 residues. Germline V gives CDR1 SGHRS, CDR2 YFSETQ. V lost 1 base, J lost 7 bases, and 8 bases lay in between.

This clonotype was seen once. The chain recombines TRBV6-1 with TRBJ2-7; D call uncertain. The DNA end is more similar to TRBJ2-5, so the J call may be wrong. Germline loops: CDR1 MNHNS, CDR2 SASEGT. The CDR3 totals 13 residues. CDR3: CASSQWPLGTQYF. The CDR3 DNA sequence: TGTGCCAGCAGTCAATGGCCCCTGGGGACCCAGTACTTC.

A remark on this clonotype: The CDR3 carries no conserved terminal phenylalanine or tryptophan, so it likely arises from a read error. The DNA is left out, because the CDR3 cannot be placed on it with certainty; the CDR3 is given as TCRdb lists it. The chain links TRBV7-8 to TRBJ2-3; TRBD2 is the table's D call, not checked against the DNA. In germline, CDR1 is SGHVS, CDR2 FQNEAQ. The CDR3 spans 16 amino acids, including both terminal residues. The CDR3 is CASSLVAGGLEQYFGN.

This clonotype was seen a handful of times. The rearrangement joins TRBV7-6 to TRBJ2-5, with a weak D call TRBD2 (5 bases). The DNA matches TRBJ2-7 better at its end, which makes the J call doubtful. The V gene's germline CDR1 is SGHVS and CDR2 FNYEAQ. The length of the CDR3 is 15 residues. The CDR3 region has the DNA TGTGCCAGCAGCTTAGGTTATGGGAGAAACTACGAGCAGTACTTC. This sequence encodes CASSLGYGRNYEQYF.

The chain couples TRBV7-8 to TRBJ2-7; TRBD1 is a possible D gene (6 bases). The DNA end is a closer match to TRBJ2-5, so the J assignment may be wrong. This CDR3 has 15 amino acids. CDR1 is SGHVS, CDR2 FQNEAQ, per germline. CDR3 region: CASSPTTTGDETQYF. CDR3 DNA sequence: TGTGCCAGCAGCCCAACCACGACAGGCGACGAGACCCAGTACTTC.

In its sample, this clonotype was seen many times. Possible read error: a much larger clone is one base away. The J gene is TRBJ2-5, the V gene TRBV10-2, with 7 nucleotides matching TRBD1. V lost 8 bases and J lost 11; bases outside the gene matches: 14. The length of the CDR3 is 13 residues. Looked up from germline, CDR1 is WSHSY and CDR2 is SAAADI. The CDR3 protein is CASWTGPYNEQYF. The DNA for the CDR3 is TGCGCCAGCTGGACAGGCCCCTACAATGAGCAGTACTTC.

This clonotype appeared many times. The CDR3 is CASSRPSPATNEKLFF. The CDR3 coding sequence is TGTGCCAGTAGTAGGCCCTCACCCGCAACTAATGAAAAACTGTTTTTT. This chain joins TRBV19 and TRBJ1-4, with unresolved D. This CDR3 region has 16 residues. The V end was cut by 4 bases, the J end by 0 bases, with 12 bases between. Germline assignment: CDR1 LNHDA and CDR2 SQIVND (reference sequence).

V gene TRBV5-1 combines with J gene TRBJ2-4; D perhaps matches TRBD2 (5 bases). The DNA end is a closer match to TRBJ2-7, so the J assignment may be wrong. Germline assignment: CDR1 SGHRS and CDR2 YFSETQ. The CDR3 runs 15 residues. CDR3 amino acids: CASSLDGLGVYEQYF. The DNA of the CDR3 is TGCGCCAGCAGCTTGGACGGACTTGGAGTCTACGAGCAGTACTTC.

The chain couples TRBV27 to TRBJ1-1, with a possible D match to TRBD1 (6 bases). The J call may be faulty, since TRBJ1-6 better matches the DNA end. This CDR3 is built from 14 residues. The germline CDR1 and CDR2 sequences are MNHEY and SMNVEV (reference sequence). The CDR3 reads CASRMDSFNSPLHF. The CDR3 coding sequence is TGTGCCAGCAGGATGGACAGTTTTAATTCACCCCTCCACTTT.